The source of this TCR beta chain is a study of identifying expanded T cells in peripheral blood. Study results and limitations: About 1.2 clones differed between technical replicates, versus around 16 and 19 over time. Across healthy donors, higher total template counts meant significantly greater roughly 2-week count variance.

Germline V gene sequence: CDR1 SGHNT, CDR2 YENEEA. The V gene end was trimmed by 5 bases and the J gene end by 8 bases; junction bases not matched to a gene: 4. The CDR3 loop spans 15 amino acids. As concerns this clone: The antigen is unknown.

During the collection period, no donor immune events like infections were recorded. The method was immunoSEQ multiplex PCR; TCRdb's version includes in-frame clones alone and lacks a portion of them. The sample has some 93,000 clones, 85% to 90% seen once. The source is a person aged 18-70 years in good health. The specimen was blood. The chain joins TRBV11-3 to TRBJ2-1; 15 positions agree with TRBD2. The CDR3 DNA sequence: TGTGCCAGCAGCCTGCGGACTAGCGGGGGGGATGAGCAGTTCTTC. Translation: CASSLRTSGGDEQFF.